This T cell receptor beta chain stems from a study of blood T cell repertoires in COVID-19. About the research overall: Samples came from the United States, Italy and Spain, spanning acute and convalescent COVID-19. The cDNA or gDNA used as material had been derived from T cells, B-cell-depleted T cells, or PBMCs.

The authors' processing: Nucleated cell number was recorded as an estimate derived from reference gene primer amplification. The assay was immunoSEQ multiplex PCR, and TCRdb's table has in-frame clones only and misses some. That table gives V, J and clone size, and the DNA gave D and trimming. The sample shows 180,000 or so clones, around 84% of them seen only once. The CDR3 is made up of 13 amino acids. V was shortened by 3 bases and J by 0 bases, with 6 bases between the two germline ends. The receptor comes from a woman of 80 years or more with acute or convalescent COVID-19. The chain carries TRBV12-3 or TRBV12-4 and TRBJ2-7, with a possible D match to TRBD2 (5 bases). The sample was peripheral blood. The CDR3 bases are TGTGCCAGCAGTTTCGGGGTCTCCTACGAGCAGTACTTC. Protein sequence: CASSFGVSYEQYF.